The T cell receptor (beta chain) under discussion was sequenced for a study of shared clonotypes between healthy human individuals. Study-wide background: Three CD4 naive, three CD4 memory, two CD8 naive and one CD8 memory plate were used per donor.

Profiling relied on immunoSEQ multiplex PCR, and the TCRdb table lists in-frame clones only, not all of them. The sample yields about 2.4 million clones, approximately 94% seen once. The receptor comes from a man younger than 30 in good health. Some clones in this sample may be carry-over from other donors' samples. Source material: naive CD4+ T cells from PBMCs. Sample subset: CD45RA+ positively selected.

CDR3 loop: CAWIERSGANVLTF. CDR3 coding DNA: TGTGCCTGGATAGAACGCTCTGGGGCCAACGTCCTGACTTTC. This rearrangement joins TRBV30 to TRBJ2-6; D call uncertain. The CDR3 length is 14 residues. The V and J ends lost 4 bases and 0 bases respectively, with 7 bases between them. Germline values: CDR1 GTSNPN, CDR2 SVGIG (reference sequence).